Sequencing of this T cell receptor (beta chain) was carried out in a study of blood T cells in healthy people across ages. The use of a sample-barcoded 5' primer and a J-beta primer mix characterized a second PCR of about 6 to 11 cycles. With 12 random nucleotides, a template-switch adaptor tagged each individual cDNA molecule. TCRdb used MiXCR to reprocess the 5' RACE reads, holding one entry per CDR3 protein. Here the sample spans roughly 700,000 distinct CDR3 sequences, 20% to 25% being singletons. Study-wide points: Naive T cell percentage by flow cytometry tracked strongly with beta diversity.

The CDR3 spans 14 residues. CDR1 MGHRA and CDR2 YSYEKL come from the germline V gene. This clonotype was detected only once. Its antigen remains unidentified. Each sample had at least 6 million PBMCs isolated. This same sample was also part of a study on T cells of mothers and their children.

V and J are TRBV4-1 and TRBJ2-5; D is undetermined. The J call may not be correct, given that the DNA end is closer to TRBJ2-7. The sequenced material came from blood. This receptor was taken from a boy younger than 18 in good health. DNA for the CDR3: TGCGCCAGCAGCCAAGATGTGGCTTCCTACGAGCAGTACTTC. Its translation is CASSQDVASYEQYF.